These 7 T cell receptor beta chains share one sample of origin, sequenced in a study of identifying expanded T cells in peripheral blood. TCRdb's table, derived via immunoSEQ multiplex PCR, lists solely in-frame clones and lacks some. The sample yields approximately 100,000 clones, 75% to 90% seen once. Sequenced material: blood. These receptors came from a person between 18 and 69 years old in good health.

The chain has TRBV5-4 and TRBJ2-1, with 9 positions matching TRBD1. The germline gives CDR1 SGHNT, CDR2 YYREEE (reference sequence). The CDR3 spans 14 residues. The J segment lost 12 bases and the V segment lost 3 bases, leaving 10 bases of the junction unmatched. CDR3 sequence: CASSSRTGAGVQFF. Written as DNA, the CDR3 is TGTGCCAGCAGCTCGAGGACAGGGGCAGGAGTGCAGTTCTTC.

For the CDR3, the DNA is TGTGCCAGCGGCCCCTACAATGAGCAGTTCTTC. It codes for CASGPYNEQFF. The rearrangement uses TRBV9 and TRBJ2-1; D ambiguous. Per germline, CDR1 SGDLS and CDR2 YYNGEE. This CDR3 has 11 amino acids. Deletions cut 7 bases from V and 2 bases from J, with 4 bases between.

This clone was detected a few times. CDR3 nucleotides: TGCGCCAGCAGACCATCTAGCGGGGTGTCCGGGGTCGGGGCCAACGTCCTGACTTTC. Protein sequence: CASRPSSGVSGVGANVLTF. The rearrangement links TRBV5-1 to TRBJ2-6, with 9 bases lining up with TRBD2. The V gene end was trimmed by 5 bases and the J gene end by 4 bases; junction bases not matched to a gene: 16. This CDR3 has 19 residues. The V gene's germline CDR1 is SGHRS and CDR2 YFSETQ.

Ten or more counts support this clone. This chain connects TRBV7-6 to TRBJ1-4; TRBD1 aligns across 7 bases. CDR1 SGHVS and CDR2 FNYEAQ come from the germline V gene. The length of the CDR3 is 16 residues. J gave up 4 bases and V 5 bases, and 10 bases lay outside the gene matches. The CDR3 loop reads CASSRSTGTVNEKLFF. In DNA form, the CDR3 reads TGTGCCAGCAGCCGTTCCACCGGGACAGTTAATGAAAAACTGTTTTTT.

The chain joins TRBV15 to TRBJ1-3, with 11 positions matching TRBD1. The germline CDR1 and CDR2 sequences are LNHNV and YYDKDF (reference sequence). The V segment lost 5 bases and the J segment 2 bases; nucleotides outside the gene matches: 11. The CDR3 runs 18 residues. DNA for the CDR3: TGTGCCACCAGCGTCGGGACAGGGGGTCACCGGCCTGGAAACACCATATATTTT. Translated: CATSVGTGGHRPGNTIYF.

The chain couples TRBV4-2 to TRBJ2-7; 8 positions agree with TRBD2. Germline values: CDR1 LGHNA, CDR2 YNFKEQ. The CDR3 contains 15 residues. Trimming at V came to 6 bases and at J to 4 bases, leaving 11 bases not matched to a gene. The CDR3 here is CASSQQLADEYEQYF. CDR3 DNA: TGTGCCAGCAGTCAACAACTAGCGGATGAATACGAGCAGTACTTC.

The gene calls are TRBV7-2 and TRBJ2-4; 11 nucleotides match TRBD2. CDR3 length: 15 residues. Germline assignment: CDR1 SGHTA and CDR2 FQGNSA. J was trimmed by 7 bases and V by 1 base; bases with no gene match: 3. CDR3 in amino acids: CASSLVSSGGNIQYF. DNA for the CDR3: TGTGCCAGCAGCTTAGTTTCTAGCGGGGGGAACATTCAGTACTTC.